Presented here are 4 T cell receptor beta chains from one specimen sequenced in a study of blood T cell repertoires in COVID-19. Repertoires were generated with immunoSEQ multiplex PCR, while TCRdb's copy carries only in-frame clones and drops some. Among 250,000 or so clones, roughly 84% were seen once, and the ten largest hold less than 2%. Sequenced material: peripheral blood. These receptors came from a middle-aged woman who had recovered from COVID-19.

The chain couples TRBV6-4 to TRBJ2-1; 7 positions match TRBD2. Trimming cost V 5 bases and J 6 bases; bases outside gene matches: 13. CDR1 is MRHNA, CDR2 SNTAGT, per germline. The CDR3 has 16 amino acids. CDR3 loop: CASSPVGGRGSNEQFF. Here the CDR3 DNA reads TGTGCCAGCAGTCCTGTCGGGGGGAGAGGCTCCAATGAGCAGTTCTTC.

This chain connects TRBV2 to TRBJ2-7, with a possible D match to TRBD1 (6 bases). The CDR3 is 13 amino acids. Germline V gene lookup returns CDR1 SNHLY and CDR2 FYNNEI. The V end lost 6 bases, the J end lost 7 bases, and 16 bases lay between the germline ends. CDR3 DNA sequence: TGTGCCAGCAGGGCCCGACAGGTCTGGGAGCAGTACTTC. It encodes CASRARQVWEQYF.

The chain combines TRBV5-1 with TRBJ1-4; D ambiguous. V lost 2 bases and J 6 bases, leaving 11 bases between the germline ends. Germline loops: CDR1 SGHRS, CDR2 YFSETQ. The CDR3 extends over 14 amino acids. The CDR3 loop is CASSFGHADEKLFF. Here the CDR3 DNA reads TGCGCCAGCAGCTTTGGTCACGCAGATGAAAAACTGTTTTTT.

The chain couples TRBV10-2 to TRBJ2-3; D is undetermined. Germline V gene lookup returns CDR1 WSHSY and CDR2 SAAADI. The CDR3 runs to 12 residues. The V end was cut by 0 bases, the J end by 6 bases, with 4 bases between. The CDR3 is CASSESSDTQYF. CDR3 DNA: TGCGCCAGCAGTGAGTCATCGGATACGCAGTATTTT.